These T cell receptor beta chains were read from a single sample in a study of T cell repertoires in cytomegalovirus infection. TCRdb used MiXCR to reprocess the reads, holding one entry per CDR3 protein. The sample lists fewer than 300,000 distinct CDR3 sequences, 25% occurring once. Sequencing used PBMCs. The receptors here all came from a human donor in good health (CMV status not recorded). Some clones in this sample may be carry-over from other donors' samples. CDR3s include the opening cysteine and the closing phenylalanine or tryptophan.

V gene,CDR3 protein
TRBV19,CASSTGQVLQPQHF
TRBV18,CASSPNGDTQYF
TRBV7-2,CASSSPRTLGHEQFF
TRBV4-1,CASSQGVTDYNSPLHF
TRBV18,CASSPVVRDYGYTF
TRBV7-9,CASSSRDRVGDEAFF
TRBV7-2,CASSPDGYSNQPQHF
TRBV7-6,CASSSQTGVDTEAFF
TRBV28,CASSAPDATNEKLFF
TRBV7-2,CASSKLPGISNSPLHF
TRBV28,CASYVQGGTGELFF
TRBV7-3,CASSQLGGGRAAEQFF
TRBV12-3/TRBV12-4,CASSAARGRMVPLHF
TRBV29-1,CSVESRGRTEAFF
TRBV7-2,CASSRRWRLGKLFF
TRBV11-2,CASSPRDWYYNEQFF
TRBV7-3,CASSLTQRAANEQFF
TRBV29-1,CSVGQGPTYEQYF
TRBV2,CASSEVMVSTDTQYF
TRBV7-2,CAILAGTNTGELFF
TRBV11-1,CASSDLGGTVNTGELFF
TRBV7-2,CASSVQGARVGELFF
TRBV14,CASSQNTGTWTEAFF
TRBV27,CASRDGLATYNEQFF
TRBV29-1,CSVEVRGIKLFF
TRBV7-9,CASSLVGYSGELFF
TRBV7-2,CASSHPTTSGSTQYF
TRBV6-6,CASSPDSHEKLFF
TRBV6-5,CASRGDLGTPTTGELFF
TRBV29-1,CSARGNSNQPQHF
TRBV10-3,CAIGLAGGRGTGELFF
TRBV7-6,CASSQTDRNSPLHF
TRBV19,CASSIRVGGYEQYF
TRBV28,CASSILAGADKNIQYF
TRBV28,CASSGGTGWNSPLHF
TRBV12-3/TRBV12-4,CASSRRLAKNIQYF
TRBV20-1,CSAITVGTTGYEQYF
TRBV28,CASSLRTGGDTDTQYF